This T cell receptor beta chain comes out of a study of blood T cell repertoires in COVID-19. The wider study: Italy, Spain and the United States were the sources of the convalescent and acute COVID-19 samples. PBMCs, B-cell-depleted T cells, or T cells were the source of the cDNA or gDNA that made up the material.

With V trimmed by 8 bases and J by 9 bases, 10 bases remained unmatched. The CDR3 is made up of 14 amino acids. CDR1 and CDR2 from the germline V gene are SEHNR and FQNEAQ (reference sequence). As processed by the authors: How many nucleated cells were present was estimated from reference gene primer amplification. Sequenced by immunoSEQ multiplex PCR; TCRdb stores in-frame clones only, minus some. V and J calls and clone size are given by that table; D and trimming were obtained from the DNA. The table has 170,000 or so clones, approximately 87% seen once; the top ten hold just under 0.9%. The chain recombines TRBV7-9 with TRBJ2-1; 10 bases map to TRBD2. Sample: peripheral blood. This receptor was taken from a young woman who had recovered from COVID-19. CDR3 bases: TGTGCCAGCTCGAGGGTAGCGGGAGGTGGTGAGCAGTTCTTC. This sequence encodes CASSRVAGGGEQFF.